In this sample, the clone carrying this T cell receptor beta chain is medium-sized. Its antigen is not known. The data derive from a study of cytomegalovirus exposure and HLA in healthy donors. Regarding the study as a whole: When analyzed later, a missense DCLRE1C variant was found to be linked to TCR beta V- and J-gene trimming. Cytomegalovirus status, reportedly, was diagnosed with high specificity and sensitivity by the classifier. Owing to their indistinguishability, certain V segments, notably TRBV6-2 and TRBV6-3, were excluded.

13 Jbeta primers and 60 Vbeta primers were used for the PCR. Repertoires were generated with immunoSEQ multiplex PCR, while TCRdb's copy carries only in-frame clones and drops some. The data contain about 140,000 clones, over 60% of them singletons. These donors counted as nominally healthy when sampled, but unrecorded immune exposures were likely. There are 16 residues in the CDR3. Deletions cut 3 bases from V and 1 base from J, with 10 bases between. Germline V gives CDR1 PRHDT, CDR2 FYEKMQ (reference sequence). The chain links TRBV13 to TRBJ2-6, with TRBD2 as a possible D gene (5 bases). Sequenced sample: PBMCs. This receptor was taken from a male donor in good health and CMV-seropositive. This CDR3 reads CASSLGRESGANVLTF. CDR3 DNA: TGTGCCAGCAGCTTGGGAAGGGAGTCTGGGGCCAACGTCCTGACTTTC.